The clone carrying this TCR beta chain was picked up a small number of times. From germline, CDR1 is SGHRS and CDR2 YFSETQ. The CDR3 is 14 amino acids. V was clipped by 1 base and J by 6 bases, with 10 bases between them. This specimen comes from a study of blood T cell repertoires in COVID-19. Turning to the study itself: COVID-19 samples collected from the United States, Italy and Spain covered acute and convalescent phases.

Profiling relied on immunoSEQ multiplex PCR, and the TCRdb table lists in-frame clones only, not all of them. The repertoire has approximately 190,000 clones, 84% of them found once; the top ten carry 20%. This chain connects TRBV5-1 to TRBJ2-2; D gene unclear. This TCR derives from a human donor in a cohort sampled during active COVID-19. The sequencing input was peripheral blood. For the CDR3, the DNA is TGCGCCAGCAGCTTGTTGTCTCCCCCCGGGGAGCTGTTTTTT. Amino acid sequence: CASSLLSPPGELFF.